This T cell receptor beta chain came from a study of blood T cell repertoires in COVID-19. Study details: From the United States, Italy and Spain came samples of acute and convalescent COVID-19. PBMCs, B-cell-depleted T cells, or T cells were the source of the cDNA or gDNA that made up the material.

In the source study's methods: Researchers report that nucleated cell counts were estimated from reference gene primer amplification. Generated by immunoSEQ multiplex PCR, the TCRdb table keeps only in-frame clones and is missing some. V and J calls and clone size are given by that table; D and trimming were obtained from the DNA. The data hold some 250,000 clones, with roughly 77% observed a single time. The germline CDR1 and CDR2 sequences are WSHSY and SAAADI. V was cut by 4 bases and J by 4 bases, with 13 bases left in between. The CDR3 extends over 14 amino acids. This clone occurred once. The source of this sequence is a woman older than 75 with acute or convalescent COVID-19. The chain carries TRBV10-2 and TRBJ1-2; tentative D call: TRBD1 (6 bases). Sequences were obtained from peripheral blood. In DNA form, the CDR3 reads TGCGCCAGCAGTGCGGGCAGGGGATTCTATGGCTACACCTTC. This translates into CASSAGRGFYGYTF.